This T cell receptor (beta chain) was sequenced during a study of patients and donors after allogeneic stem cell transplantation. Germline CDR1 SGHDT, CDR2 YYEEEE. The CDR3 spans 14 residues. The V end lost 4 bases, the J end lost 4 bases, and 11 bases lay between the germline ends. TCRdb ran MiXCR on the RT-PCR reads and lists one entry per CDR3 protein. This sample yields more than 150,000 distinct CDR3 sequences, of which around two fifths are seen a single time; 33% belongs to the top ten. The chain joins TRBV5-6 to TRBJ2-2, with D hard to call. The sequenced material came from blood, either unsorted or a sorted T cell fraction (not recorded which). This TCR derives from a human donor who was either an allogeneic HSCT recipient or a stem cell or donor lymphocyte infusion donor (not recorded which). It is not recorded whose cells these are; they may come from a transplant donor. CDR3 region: CASSPSDATGELFF. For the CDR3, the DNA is TGTGCCAGCAGCCCCAGCGACGCCACCGGGGAGCTGTTTTTT.